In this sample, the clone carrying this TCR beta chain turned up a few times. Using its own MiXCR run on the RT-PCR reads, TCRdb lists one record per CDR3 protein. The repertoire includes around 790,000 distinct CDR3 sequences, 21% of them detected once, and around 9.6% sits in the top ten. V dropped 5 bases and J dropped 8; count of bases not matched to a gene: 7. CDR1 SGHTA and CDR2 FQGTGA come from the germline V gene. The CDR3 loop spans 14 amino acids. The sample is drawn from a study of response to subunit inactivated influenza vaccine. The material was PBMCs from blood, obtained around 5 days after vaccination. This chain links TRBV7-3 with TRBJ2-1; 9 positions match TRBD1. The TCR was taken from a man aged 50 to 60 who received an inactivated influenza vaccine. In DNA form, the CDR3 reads TGTGCCAGCAGCCGGGGGACAGGGAAGGATGAGCAGTTCTTC. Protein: CASSRGTGKDEQFF.